This T cell receptor beta chain is drawn from a study of blood T cell repertoires in COVID-19. Study summary: Sample material is recorded as cDNA or gDNA derived from T cells, B-cell-depleted T cells, or PBMCs.

In the source study's methods: Quantification of nucleated cells was approximated via reference gene primer amplification. Generated by immunoSEQ multiplex PCR, the TCRdb table keeps only in-frame clones and is missing some. V, J and clone size reflect that table, while D and trimming were determined from the DNA. The table includes 200,000 or so clones, about 85% detected once. Cohort assignment relied on participant-reported clinical history. Each recovered donor of Cohort 3 presented with two negative PCRs, clearance, or symptom resolution. This sequence was found in a young man who had recovered from COVID-19. Sequenced: PBMCs or T cells enriched from blood (not recorded which).

This CDR3 reads CASSLDGEGGVAFF. In DNA form, the CDR3 reads TGTGCCAGCAGCTTGGATGGTGAAGGGGGAGTAGCTTTCTTT. This chain joins TRBV5-4 and TRBJ1-1, with D maybe TRBD1 (6 bases). Germline V gives CDR1 SGHNT, CDR2 YYREEE (reference sequence). V lost 0 bases and J lost 10, with 16 bases in between. The CDR3 is 14 residues long.